These 26 T cell receptor beta chains share one sample of origin, sequenced in a study of cytomegalovirus exposure and HLA in healthy donors. Sequencing used immunoSEQ multiplex PCR; TCRdb keeps in-frame clones, though not all of them. The table shows 200,000 or so clones, with roughly 84% occurring only once. The material sequenced was PBMCs. The receptor source for this set is a woman younger than 35 in good health and CMV-seropositive.

The chain employs TRBV9 and TRBJ2-2; D gene uncertain. The CDR3 extends over 15 amino acids. The V end lost 0 bases, the J end lost 0 bases, and 6 bases lay between the germline ends. CDR1 is SGDLS and CDR2 is YYNGEE in the germline V gene. The CDR3 DNA is TGTGCCAGCAGCGTAGACACCCCGAACACCGGGGAGCTGTTTTTT. Residues: CASSVDTPNTGELFF.

A single count supports this clone. V gene TRBV5-1 combines with J gene TRBJ2-3; 8 nucleotides align to TRBD2. CDR3 length: 17 amino acids. V shed 4 bases, J shed 2 bases, and the junction held 12 bases outside the gene matches. Germline V gives CDR1 SGHRS, CDR2 YFSETQ. The chain's CDR3 is CASSPRRGVGSTDTQYF. The DNA of the CDR3 is TGCGCCAGCAGCCCTAGGCGGGGGGTCGGATCCACAGATACGCAGTATTTT.

V is TRBV7-2 and J is TRBJ2-1; 15 positions agree with TRBD2. The germline V gene encodes CDR1 SGHTA and CDR2 FQGNSA. The CDR3 has 16 residues. V dropped 4 bases and J dropped 9; count of bases not matched to a gene: 7. CDR3 nucleotide sequence: TGTGCCAGCAGCTACCTCGGACTAGCGGGAGGGGGTGAGCAGTTCTTC. Amino acids: CASSYLGLAGGGEQFF.

V usage is TRBV9 and J usage is TRBJ2-3, with 15 bases lining up with TRBD2. The CDR3 loop spans 17 amino acids. V shed 3 bases and J 2 bases; nucleotides not matched to a gene: 4. Germline values: CDR1 SGDLS, CDR2 YYNGEE. In DNA, the CDR3 is TGTGCCAGCAGCGACGGACTAGCGGGAGGGATCACAGATACGCAGTATTTT. Residues: CASSDGLAGGITDTQYF.

This clone was seen only once. The V gene is TRBV7-2, the J gene TRBJ2-7; 9 positions agree with TRBD2. The trim removed 0 bases at V and 4 bases at J, leaving 7 bases unmatched. Germline V lookup: CDR1 SGHTA, CDR2 FQGNSA. This CDR3 spans 16 amino acids. CDR3 residues: CASSLAGGRAWYEQYF. In DNA, the CDR3 is TGTGCCAGCAGCTTAGCTGGCGGGAGGGCCTGGTACGAGCAGTACTTC.

The chain joins TRBV27 to TRBJ2-1, with 7 bases matching TRBD1. V trimming: 4 bases; J trimming: 5 bases; junction bases outside the gene matches: 5. CDR1 is MNHEY and CDR2 is SMNVEV in the germline V gene (reference sequence). The CDR3 is 14 residues long. CDR3 in amino acids: CASSYRGPHNEQFF. The CDR3 bases are TGTGCCAGCAGTTACAGGGGCCCCCACAATGAGCAGTTCTTC.

This sequence joins TRBV5-6 and TRBJ2-7, with D perhaps TRBD2 (6 bases). CDR3 size: 12 residues. Germline V gene lookup returns CDR1 SGHDT and CDR2 YYEEEE. Trimming took off 1 base at V and 4 bases at J, with 6 bases between the two ends. CDR3 in DNA: TGTGCCAGCAGCTTGAGCGGGTACGAGCAGTACTTC. The encoded protein is CASSLSGYEQYF.

The chain has TRBV19 and TRBJ1-5, with a weak D call TRBD1 (5 bases). Trimming took 7 bases from V and 4 from J, leaving 11 bases between them. The CDR3 extends over 13 amino acids. Germline assignment: CDR1 LNHDA and CDR2 SQIVND (reference sequence). The CDR3 bases are TGTGCCAGTAAAGGACGGGGGAATCAGCCCCAGCATTTT. Its protein product is CASKGRGNQPQHF.

V usage is TRBV7-9 and J usage is TRBJ2-7; 11 bases line up with TRBD2. The CDR3 is 14 amino acids. The germline V gene encodes CDR1 SEHNR and CDR2 FQNEAQ (reference sequence). V shed 5 bases and J 5 bases; nucleotides not matched to a gene: 5. CDR3 loop: CASSLSGRADEQYF. Here the CDR3 DNA reads TGTGCCAGCAGCCTTAGCGGGAGGGCCGACGAGCAGTACTTC.

The chain employs TRBV6-5 and TRBJ2-1; a possible D gene is TRBD2 (5 bases). The ends were cut back, 5 bases at V and 14 bases at J, with 19 bases in the middle. The CDR3 covers 13 residues. Germline V gene lookup returns CDR1 MNHEY and CDR2 SVGAGI. The CDR3: CASSPRTAPSEFF. The CDR3 bases are TGTGCCAGCAGTCCGAGGACTGCCCCAAGTGAGTTCTTC.

The chain links TRBV6-5 to TRBJ2-7; 8 bases are shared with TRBD2. The V gene end was trimmed by 4 bases and the J gene end by 1 base; junction bases not matched to a gene: 3. CDR3 size: 14 residues. CDR1 and CDR2 from the germline V gene are MNHEY and SVGAGI. CDR3: CASSLAGPSYEQYF. CDR3 nucleotide sequence: TGTGCCAGCAGTTTAGCGGGGCCATCCTACGAGCAGTACTTC.

The rearrangement links TRBV11-2 to TRBJ2-1, with TRBD2 identical over 7 bases. This CDR3 has 16 residues. The V gene end was trimmed by 1 base and the J gene end by 2 bases; junction bases not matched to a gene: 5. CDR1 is SGHAT and CDR2 is FQNNGV in the germline V gene. CDR3 nucleotide sequence: TGTGCCAGCAGCTTAGGTCCTAGCGGCCCCTACAATGAGCAGTTCTTC. Encoded protein: CASSLGPSGPYNEQFF.

This rearrangement joins TRBV7-8 to TRBJ1-2, with D unresolved. In germline, CDR1 is SGHVS, CDR2 FQNEAQ. V was pared by 4 bases and J by 5 bases, with 17 bases between. CDR3 length: 15 residues. The CDR3 DNA reads TGTGCCAGCAGCTACACCTCAGAGGGAGAGTATGGCTACACCTTC. Amino acid sequence: CASSYTSEGEYGYTF.

The V call is TRBV27, the J call TRBJ1-2; 12 nucleotides line up with TRBD1. The CDR3 is 18 residues long. Germline V lookup: CDR1 MNHEY, CDR2 SMNVEV (reference sequence). The DNA of the CDR3 is TGTGTCACCTTCTCCCCGTCCTCCGGGACAGGGGGCGCCTATGGCTACACCTTC. It codes for CVTFSPSSGTGGAYGYTF.

This sequence joins TRBV28 and TRBJ2-7, with TRBD2 identical over 9 bases. Looked up from germline, CDR1 is MDHEN and CDR2 is SYDVKM. V trimming: 7 bases; J trimming: 5 bases; junction bases outside the gene matches: 6. The length of the CDR3 is 13 residues. The CDR3 region is CASTGGRADEQYF. The DNA for the CDR3 is TGTGCCAGCACTGGCGGGAGGGCGGACGAGCAGTACTTC.

V is TRBV4-1 and J is TRBJ1-2; D is possibly TRBD1 (5 bases). The germline CDR1 and CDR2 sequences are MGHRA and YSYEKL. This CDR3 has 16 amino acids. Between the trimmed V and J ends, which lost 0 bases and 4 bases, there was a span of 15 bases. CDR3 residues: CASSQEEGVPLYGYTF. CDR3 nucleotide sequence: TGCGCCAGCAGCCAAGAGGAAGGGGTTCCTCTCTATGGCTACACCTTC.

The rearrangement links TRBV21-1 to TRBJ2-1; the table assigns TRBD2, which was not confirmed against the DNA. TRBV21-1 is noted as a pseudogene. The CDR3 spans 17 residues. This CDR3 reads CASSKGADYTIINEQFF. In DNA form, the CDR3 reads TGTGCCAGCAGCAAAGGAGCGGACTACACAATAATCAATGAGCAGTTCTTC.

The rearrangement uses TRBV5-6 and TRBJ1-3; 7 bases are a match to TRBD1. CDR1 SGHDT and CDR2 YYEEEE come from the germline V gene. The CDR3 is made up of 15 amino acids. Trimming took 2 bases from V and 3 from J; bases not matched to a gene: 5. The CDR3 DNA sequence: TGTGCCAGCAGCTTACAGGGGCTCTTTGGAAACACCATATATTTT. This encodes CASSLQGLFGNTIYF.

V and J are TRBV19 and TRBJ2-5, with 9 bases aligning to TRBD2. V lost 5 bases and J lost 4; bases outside the gene matches: 8. Germline V lookup: CDR1 LNHDA, CDR2 SQIVND (reference sequence). This CDR3 is 15 amino acids long. CDR3 sequence: CASSALLAGTETQYF. The DNA for the CDR3 is TGTGCCAGTAGTGCTCTGCTAGCGGGAACAGAGACCCAGTACTTC.

The V and J genes are TRBV19 and TRBJ1-1, with a weak D call TRBD1 (5 bases). V lost 1 base and J 7 bases, leaving 13 bases between the germline ends. The CDR3 covers 14 residues. Germline lookup yields CDR1 LNHDA and CDR2 SQIVND (reference sequence). The CDR3 loop is CASSIGGGLVEAFF. The CDR3 region has the DNA TGTGCCAGTAGTATAGGGGGGGGACTGGTTGAAGCTTTCTTT. The variable domain in full, with the rest retrieved from reference TRBV19 and TRBJ1-1, is DGGITQSPKYLFRKEGQNVTLSCEQNLNHDAMYWYRQDPGQGLRLIYYSQIVNDFQKGDIAEGYSVSREKKESFPLTVTSAQKNPTAFYLCASSIGGGLVEAFFGQGTRLTVV.

The chain carries TRBV5-6 and TRBJ2-7; 10 bases are shared with TRBD1. The V gene's germline CDR1 is SGHDT and CDR2 YYEEEE. J was trimmed by 3 bases and V by 0 bases; bases with no gene match: 3. The length of the CDR3 is 15 residues. CDR3 sequence: CASSLGTGGGYEQYF. For the CDR3, the DNA is TGTGCCAGCAGCTTGGGGACAGGGGGTGGCTACGAGCAGTACTTC.

J is TRBJ2-5 and V is TRBV20-1; no clear D. Per the germline V gene, CDR1 is DFQATT and CDR2 is SNEGSKA (reference sequence). The V end lost 4 bases, the J end lost 5 bases, and 5 bases lay between the germline ends. The CDR3 extends over 10 amino acids. As DNA, the CDR3 is TGCAGTGCTAACACGGAGACCCAGTACTTC. It codes for CSANTETQYF.

The V call is TRBV4-2, the J call TRBJ2-3; TRBD1 might be the D (6 bases). This CDR3 contains 17 residues. The V gene lost 3 bases and the J gene lost 1 base, with 17 bases spanning the gap. Germline loops: CDR1 LGHNA, CDR2 YNFKEQ. The CDR3 here is CASSQDQGFEGTDTQYF. CDR3 DNA sequence: TGTGCCAGCAGCCAGGACCAGGGGTTTGAGGGCACAGATACGCAGTATTTT.

The chain is built from TRBV28 and TRBJ1-1; 7 positions match TRBD1. From germline, CDR1 is MDHEN and CDR2 SYDVKM. The CDR3 loop spans 16 amino acids. V lost 7 bases to trimming and J lost 0 bases; unmatched junction nucleotides: 11. The CDR3 loop is CASISLPQGLNTEAFF. CDR3 sequence (DNA): TGTGCCAGCATTTCACTCCCACAGGGGCTGAACACTGAAGCTTTCTTT.

This clone was found a few times. V usage is TRBV28 and J usage is TRBJ2-7; 10 positions match TRBD1. The CDR3 has 16 amino acids. Losses at the gene ends were 4 bases for V and 1 base for J; bases not matched to a gene: 7. Germline values: CDR1 MDHEN, CDR2 SYDVKM. CDR3 sequence (DNA): TGTGCCAGCAGTTCCCCGGGACAGGGGCGTTCCTACGAGCAGTACTTC. It encodes CASSSPGQGRSYEQYF.

This chain joins TRBV5-8 and TRBJ2-1; TRBD2 aligns across 14 bases. The CDR3 length is 16 residues. J lost 3 bases, V lost 3 bases, and 2 bases had no gene match. CDR1 is SGHTS and CDR2 is YDEGEE in the germline V gene. CDR3 sequence: CASSSGTSGSYNEQFF. CDR3 bases: TGTGCCAGCAGCTCCGGGACTAGCGGGAGCTACAATGAGCAGTTCTTC.